A selection of T cell receptor beta chains follows, all from one sample in a study of early T cells in non-severe SARS-CoV-2 infection. One entry per CDR3 protein results from TCRdb running MiXCR on the 5' RACE reads. Of approximately 20,000 distinct CDR3 sequences listed, 4.5% to 6% were seen once; the top ten hold around 4.1%. The sequencing input was whole blood. The receptors were gathered from an adult who was a healthcare worker with PCR-confirmed SARS-CoV-2 infection or an uninfected control (not recorded which). The CDR3 runs from the conserved cysteine through the conserved F or W. The order of the fields is J gene, V gene, D gene, clone size, CDR3 DNA, CDR3 protein. A D gene is named only where the DNA matches it firmly. Size is omitted from some rows. Given values are once, few, many or a class for expanded clones.

TRBJ1-5,TRBV19,TRBD1,medium-sized,TGTGCCAGTAGCGACCGGAACAGGGGTGGCAATCAGCCCCAGCATTTT,CASSDRNRGGNQPQHF
TRBJ1-1,TRBV4-1,.,.,TGCGCCAGCAGCTCGCCCCCCAGGGATCGGGTCGCTGAAGCTTTCTTT,CASSSPPRDRVAEAFF
TRBJ1-1,TRBV6-5,.,many,TGTGCCAGCAGTTGGTCAGTGAACACTGAAGCTTTCTTT,CASSWSVNTEAFF
TRBJ2-7,TRBV29-1,.,.,TGCAGCGTTGAAGACAGCCTTGTCGAGCAGTACTTC,CSVEDSLVEQYF
TRBJ1-2,TRBV14,TRBD1,many,TGTGCCAGCAGCCCTTCCGGGACAGGGGGGATTTATGGCTACACCTTC,CASSPSGTGGIYGYTF
TRBJ1-2,TRBV20-1,TRBD1,many,TGCAGTGCTAGAGTGACAGGGGGCTATGGCTACACCTTC,CSARVTGGYGYTF
TRBJ1-6,TRBV7-9,TRBD1,many,TGTGCCAGCAGAATGAACACCGGGACAGGGTCGTCACCCCTCCACTTT,CASRMNTGTGSSPLHF
TRBJ1-5,TRBV6-1,.,medium-sized,TGTGCCAGCAGTGAATTGGAAGGGTCTGGCAATCAGCCCCAGCATTTT,CASSELEGSGNQPQHF
TRBJ1-4,TRBV11-2,.,many,TGTGCCAGCAGCTTATTGTACCGCGATGCAACTAATGAAAAACTGTTTTTT,CASSLLYRDATNEKLFF
TRBJ2-1,TRBV18,.,.,TGTGCCAGCTCACCACGCGAGATCGGGGGAACCTACAATGAGCAGTTCTTC,CASSPREIGGTYNEQFF
TRBJ1-1,TRBV5-5,.,many,TGTGCCAGCAGCTTATGGACCCTGGACACTGAAGCTTTCTTT,CASSLWTLDTEAFF
TRBJ1-6,TRBV20-1,.,many,TGCAGTGCTACCGGGTCGGTGGTGAGGGGGAAGTCACCCCTCCACTTT,CSATGSVVRGKSPLHF
TRBJ2-1,TRBV7-8,.,many,TGTGCCAGCAGCTTAGGCCCGACCACGGCCTCAGAGCAGTTCTTC,CASSLGPTTASEQFF
TRBJ2-7,TRBV7-9,TRBD1,many,TGTGCCAGCAGCCGTGACAGGGGTTGGAGCGAGCAGTACTTC,CASSRDRGWSEQYF
TRBJ2-5,TRBV7-9,.,many,TGTGCCAGCAGCCATCCGTCCCCCCAAGGTCCCCAAGAGACCCAGTACTTC,CASSHPSPQGPQETQYF
TRBJ2-3,TRBV7-9,TRBD1,.,TGTGCCAGCAGCTCTTTGCTGGGGGACAGAAGAGTCACAGATACGCAGTATTTT,CASSSLLGDRRVTDTQYF
TRBJ2-4,TRBV7-9,.,many,TGTGCCAGCAGCTTTGGCACAGAACTAGCCAAAAACATTCAGTACTTC,CASSFGTELAKNIQYF
TRBJ2-1,TRBV7-9,.,.,TGTGCCAGCAGCTTAGGAGGCAGTTTTTCCAATGAGCAGTTCTTC,CASSLGGSFSNEQFF
TRBJ1-1,TRBV7-2,TRBD1,.,TGTGCCAGCAGCTTCAGACAGGGTGGTTGGACTGAAGCTTTCTTT,CASSFRQGGWTEAFF
TRBJ2-4,TRBV28,.,many,TGTGCCAGCAGCTCTACAGGAGAGGGGGCCAAAAACATTCAGTACTTC,CASSSTGEGAKNIQYF
TRBJ2-3,TRBV12-3/TRBV12-4,.,few,TGTGCCAGCAGTCGAGGCGGATCTAGCACAGATACGCAGTATTTT,CASSRGGSSTDTQYF
TRBJ2-3,TRBV4-1,.,.,TGCGCCAGCAGCCAAGATCACGGAGGTAGCCCCCCAGATACGCAGTATTTT,CASSQDHGGSPPDTQYF
TRBJ1-1,TRBV10-1,.,few,TGCGCCAGCTCCTGGACTGGGAGTGAAGCTTTCTTT,CASSWTGSEAFF
TRBJ1-6,TRBV7-2,.,.,TGTGCCAGCAGCTTAGCCTGGGGGATTGGAAATTCACCCCTCCACTTT,CASSLAWGIGNSPLHF
TRBJ2-5,TRBV7-3,TRBD2,few,TGTGCCAGCAGCCAACGGGGGGGCGCAGAGACCCAGTACTTC,CASSQRGGAETQYF
TRBJ1-1,TRBV7-9,.,few,TGTGCCAGCACCCACCTAGACACTGAAGCTTTCTTT,CASTHLDTEAFF
TRBJ2-7,TRBV11-2,TRBD1,.,TGTGCCAGCAGCTTACAGGGGGCTTTCTACGAGCAGTACTTC,CASSLQGAFYEQYF
TRBJ2-1,TRBV19,.,.,TGTGCCAGTAATCTTGGGGCGCGGGGCAATGAGCAGTTCTTC,CASNLGARGNEQFF